The rows below give T cell receptor beta chains drawn from one sample of a study of T cells after yellow fever vaccination. Using its own MiXCR run on the 5' RACE reads, TCRdb lists one record per CDR3 protein. This sample has 350,000 to 450,000 distinct CDR3 sequences; under 7.5% occur once, and the top ten carry approximately 15%. The material was PBMCs, obtained 5 days after the yellow fever booster vaccination. Receptors were obtained from a man aged 30-40 years who received the YFV17D yellow fever vaccine. CDR3s include the opening cysteine and the closing phenylalanine or tryptophan. D genes are given only for firm matches. Clone size is not always given. Where it is, it says once, few, many or a class for expanded clones.

clone size,D gene,J gene,V gene,CDR3 DNA,CDR3 protein
many,-,TRBJ2-1,TRBV10-3,TGTGCCATCGGGGCAGATAACAATGAGCAGTTCTTC,CAIGADNNEQFF
few,-,TRBJ1-3,TRBV7-9,TGTGCCAGCAGCTTAGACATCGTAAGAAACACCATATATTTT,CASSLDIVRNTIYF
few,-,TRBJ2-3,TRBV6-5,TGTGCCAGCAGTTCCGGCCCTCAGCCGGGGGATACGCAGTATTTT,CASSSGPQPGDTQYF
many,-,TRBJ2-5,TRBV28,TGTGCCAGCAGTTTATGGTCTAGCCGAGAGACCCAGTACTTC,CASSLWSSRETQYF
many,TRBD2,TRBJ2-1,TRBV6-2/TRBV6-3,TGTGCCAGCAGACGGCCTAGCGGGGTGAGTGAGCAGTTCTTC,CASRRPSGVSEQFF
many,-,TRBJ2-1,TRBV10-2,TGCGCCACCGCTAGCAGCCGTAATGAGCAGTTCTTC,CATASSRNEQFF
few,-,TRBJ1-1,TRBV4-3,TGCGCCAGCAGCCACGACCAGGGCTCTGAAGCTTTCTTT,CASSHDQGSEAFF
few,TRBD1,TRBJ2-3,TRBV28,TGTGCCAGCAGTTCCATTGACCGGGACAGGGCTGGCACAGATACGCAGTATTTT,CASSSIDRDRAGTDTQYF
few,-,TRBJ2-3,TRBV18,TGTGCCAGCTCACGACCGACAAGGACAGCCTCTAGCACAGATACGCAGTATTTT,CASSRPTRTASSTDTQYF
-,TRBD2,TRBJ2-3,TRBV20-1,TGCAGTTTTAGCGGGGGCGGCACAGATACGCAGTATTTT,CSFSGGGTDTQYF
-,TRBD1,TRBJ2-7,TRBV29-1,TGCAGCGTCACCGGGACAGGGAACTACGAGCAGTACTTC,CSVTGTGNYEQYF
few,-,TRBJ2-2,TRBV28,TGTGCCAGCCATCGGACCCCCACCGGGGAGCTGTTTTTT,CASHRTPTGELFF
-,-,TRBJ2-5,TRBV6-1,TGTGCCAGCCAGAGAGACAGTTTGGAGACCCAGTACTTC,CASQRDSLETQYF
many,TRBD1,TRBJ2-6,TRBV29-1,TGCAGCGTGACAGGGGGCCCTGGGGCCAACGTCCTGACTTTC,CSVTGGPGANVLTF
-,TRBD2,TRBJ2-7,TRBV12-3/TRBV12-4,TGTGCCAGCAGCCCTAGCGGGAGCCGTGGCGAGCAGTACTTC,CASSPSGSRGEQYF
few,-,TRBJ1-1,TRBV20-1,TGCAGTGCTAGTCAAGTTTACACTGAAGCTTTCTTT,CSASQVYTEAFF
-,-,TRBJ2-7,TRBV20-1,TGCAGTGCTTCCAATACCCTTCAGTACTTC,CSASNTLQYF
-,-,TRBJ1-3,TRBV19,TGTACCAGTAGCCGGACGTCATACTCTGGAAACACCATATATTTT,CTSSRTSYSGNTIYF
-,-,TRBJ1-1,TRBV7-9,TGTGCCAGCAGCTCCCGACAGATAAACACTGAAGCTTTCTTT,CASSSRQINTEAFF
-,-,TRBJ2-2,TRBV5-4,TGTGCCAGCAAAGACAGCCCGGGCACCGGGGAGCTGTTTTTT,CASKDSPGTGELFF
-,TRBD1,TRBJ1-1,TRBV18,TGTGCCAGCTCACCTTTCACCGGGACAGTCAACACTGAAGCTTTCTTT,CASSPFTGTVNTEAFF
-,-,TRBJ1-1,TRBV7-9,TGTGCCAGCAACGGACATCGGGACACTGAAGCTTTCTTT,CASNGHRDTEAFF
many,-,TRBJ2-2,TRBV7-2,TGTGCCAGCAGACCGACACTGGGGAACACCGGGGAGCTGTTTTTT,CASRPTLGNTGELFF
few,-,TRBJ2-7,TRBV29-1,TGCAGCGTCCACACGAGCAGGGCTCGCGGGTTCGAGCAGTACTTC,CSVHTSRARGFEQYF
many,-,TRBJ2-7,TRBV20-1,TGCAGTGCTGGAGGGACATCCTCGGACGAGCAGTACTTC,CSAGGTSSDEQYF
-,TRBD1,TRBJ2-1,TRBV19,TGTGCCAGTAGTAATAACAGGGGGTTCTCCTACAATGAGCAGTTCTTC,CASSNNRGFSYNEQFF
-,TRBD2,TRBJ2-1,TRBV12-3/TRBV12-4,TGTGCCAGCAGTCCGATAGCGGGAGGCCTCAATGAGCAGTTCTTC,CASSPIAGGLNEQFF
many,-,TRBJ2-1,TRBV20-1,TGCAGTGCTAGAGATCCCAGACATGGGGCTGAGCAGTTCTTC,CSARDPRHGAEQFF
few,TRBD1,TRBJ1-5,TRBV7-6,TGTGCCAGCAGCCCAGATACAGGGGGCAATCAGCCCCAGCATTTT,CASSPDTGGNQPQHF
-,TRBD1,TRBJ1-2,TRBV7-2,TGTGCCAGCAACTTAAAGACAGGGGGCGCGTTTGGCTACACCTTC,CASNLKTGGAFGYTF
once,-,TRBJ1-3,TRBV12-3/TRBV12-4,TGTGCCAGCAGCTACGACAGGAACTCTAGAAACACCATATATTTT,CASSYDRNSRNTIYF
few,-,TRBJ2-7,TRBV24-1,TGTGCCACCAGTGATTTTGGCTACGAGCAGTACTTC,CATSDFGYEQYF
few,-,TRBJ2-7,TRBV14,TGTGCCAGCAGCCAAGCTGGGTTAGTGAACGAGCAGTACTTC,CASSQAGLVNEQYF
few,TRBD1,TRBJ1-5,TRBV12-3/TRBV12-4,TGTGCCAGCAGTCGGGACAGGTTTCTTTATCAGCCCCAGCATTTT,CASSRDRFLYQPQHF
-,TRBD2,TRBJ2-3,TRBV20-1,TGCAGTGCTAGCGAACTAGCGGGAGTTCGGGATACGCAGTATTTT,CSASELAGVRDTQYF
-,TRBD2,TRBJ2-1,TRBV11-2,TGTGCCAGCAGTCCTAGCGGGAGGGCATTCAATGAGCAGTTCTTC,CASSPSGRAFNEQFF
few,TRBD1,TRBJ1-2,TRBV12-3/TRBV12-4,TGTGCCAGCAGTTCCCTACAGGGGAGGGTCGGCTACACCTTC,CASSSLQGRVGYTF
few,TRBD1,TRBJ2-7,TRBV29-1,TGCAGCGTTGAAAGGCAGGGGGCAGTCTACGAGCAGTACTTC,CSVERQGAVYEQYF
-,TRBD1,TRBJ1-5,TRBV5-1,TGCGCCAGCACCCAGTCGGGACAGCCCAATCAGCCCCAGCATTTT,CASTQSGQPNQPQHF
-,-,TRBJ2-2,TRBV24-1,TGTGCCACCAGTGGCGGGACGGATACGAACACCGGGGAGCTGTTTTTT,CATSGGTDTNTGELFF
many,TRBD2,TRBJ2-7,TRBV27,TGTGCCAGCAGCCTAGCGGGAGGGGGCTACGAGCAGTACTTC,CASSLAGGGYEQYF
few,TRBD2,TRBJ2-7,TRBV5-1,TGCGCCAGCAGCTCGGGCGGACTAGCTGGTCGGGTCGAGCAGTACTTC,CASSSGGLAGRVEQYF